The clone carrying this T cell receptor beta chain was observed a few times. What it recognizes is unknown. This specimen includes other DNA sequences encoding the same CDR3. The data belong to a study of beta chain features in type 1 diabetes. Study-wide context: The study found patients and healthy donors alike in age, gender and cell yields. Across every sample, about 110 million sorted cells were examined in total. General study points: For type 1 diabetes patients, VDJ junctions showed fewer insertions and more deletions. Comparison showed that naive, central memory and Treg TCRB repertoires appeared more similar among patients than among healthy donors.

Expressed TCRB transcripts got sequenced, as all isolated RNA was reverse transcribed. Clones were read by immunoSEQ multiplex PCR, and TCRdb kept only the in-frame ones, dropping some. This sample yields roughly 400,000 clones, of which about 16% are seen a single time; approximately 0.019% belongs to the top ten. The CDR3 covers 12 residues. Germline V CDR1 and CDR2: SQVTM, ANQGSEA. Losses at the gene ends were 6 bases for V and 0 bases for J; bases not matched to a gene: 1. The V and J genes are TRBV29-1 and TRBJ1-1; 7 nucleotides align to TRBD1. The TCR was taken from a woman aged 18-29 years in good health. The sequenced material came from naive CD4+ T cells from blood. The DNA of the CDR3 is TGCAGCGTGGGGACAGTGAACACTGAAGCTTTCTTT. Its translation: CSVGTVNTEAFF.